A single sample is the source of the 21 T cell receptor beta chains below, sequenced in a study of T cells in women clearing cervical HPV infection (dated by TCRdb to the late 2010s). The library was obtained by the immunoSEQ multiplex PCR assay. The immuneACCESS repertoire file appears here via TCRdb, limited to in-frame rearrangements. These files lack a portion of the clones; in checked studies, under half of the deficit traces to unresolved V genes, and the cause of the others is not known. This sample's listing comprises tens of thousands of clones. The ten largest account for roughly 10% of the sample. The sequencing sample was made of blood buffy coat. The source of these receptors is a woman aged 18 to 75 with a cervical HPV16 infection that either progressed to CIN3+ or cleared (not recorded which).

With respect to this clone: The CDR3 end falls 3 residues outside the read, so it is completed with the germline J gene. This chain uses TRBV19 with TRBJ2-7; D remains ambiguous. Deletions cut 3 bases from V and 3 bases from J, with 12 bases between. There are 14 residues in the CDR3. CDR1 is LNHDA and CDR2 is SQIVND in the germline V gene (reference sequence). This CDR3 is CASSIGYTLYEQYF. CDR3 bases read: TGTGCCAGTAGTATCGGGTACACCCTCTACGAG.

Note on this clone: The read gets to within 3 residues of the CDR3 end, and the germline J gene fills in the rest. The chain uses TRBV4-2 and TRBJ1-3; no firm D call. The CDR3 consists of 16 residues. Trimming pared 0 bases from V and 1 base from J, leaving 10 bases between. The germline V gene has CDR1 LGHNA and CDR2 YNFKEQ. Incomplete CDR3 DNA: TGTGCCAGCAGCCAAGATTCGCCCAGGTCTGGAAACACC. The encoded protein is CASSQDSPRSGNT. The entire CDR3 protein is CASSQDSPRSGNTIYF.

CDR3 bases read: TGCAGCGTTGGAACTTCGGGGGACAGGGGCTACGAG. Translating it yields CSVGTSGDRGYE. The CDR3 reads in full as CSVGTSGDRGYEQYF. This rearrangement joins TRBV29-1 to TRBJ2-7; 10 bases are a match to TRBD1. Read data end 3 residues before the CDR3 end; the end is taken from the germline J gene. CDR1 is SQVTM and CDR2 is ANQGSEA in the germline V gene. Trimming took 4 bases from V and 3 from J; bases not matched to a gene: 9. CDR3 length: 15 residues.

Remarks on this clone: The read gets to within 3 residues of the CDR3 end, and the germline J gene fills in the rest. This sequence joins TRBV30 and TRBJ1-5, with 7 bases fitting TRBD1. Germline V CDR1 and CDR2: GTSNPN, SVGIG (reference sequence). This CDR3 has 13 residues. V gave up 2 bases and J gave up 5 bases; unmatched junction bases: 3. The CDR3 protein is CAWSFTGDQPQHF. Incomplete CDR3 DNA: TGTGCCTGGAGTTTCACAGGGGATCAGCCC.

Turning to this clone: The read comes to an end 3 residues before the CDR3 does, leaving the germline J gene to fill in the end. The V gene is TRBV2, the J gene TRBJ1-2; D is unclear. CDR1 is SNHLY, CDR2 FYNNEI, per germline. V was trimmed by 7 bases and J by 2 bases, leaving 11 bases between them. This CDR3 contains 13 residues. CDR3: CASNSRKNYGYTF. Partial CDR3 DNA: TGTGCCAGCAACAGCCGAAAGAACTATGGC.

For this clone: The DNA ends 3 residues before the CDR3 does, and the rest of the CDR3 is filled in from the germline J gene. The rearrangement links TRBV7-9 to TRBJ2-4; weak D call: TRBD1 (5 bases). This CDR3 spans 15 amino acids. The V gene's germline CDR1 is SEHNR and CDR2 FQNEAQ (reference sequence). CDR3 region: CASSPQGGQGTGQYF. The sequenced CDR3 bases are TGTGCCAGCAGCCCCCAAGGCGGCCAGGGAACGGGT.

On this clone itself: The DNA ends 3 residues before the CDR3 does, and the rest of the CDR3 is filled in from the germline J gene. This chain connects TRBV29-1 to TRBJ1-3; D perhaps matches TRBD1 (5 bases). The V gene lost 7 bases and the J gene lost 4 bases, with 11 bases spanning the gap. Germline V lookup: CDR1 SQVTM, CDR2 ANQGSEA. The CDR3 runs 12 residues. CDR3 DNA (partial): TGCAGCGCCAGAGGGGAAGGAAACACC. This sequence encodes CSARGEGNT. The CDR3, in full, reads CSARGEGNTIYF.

As concerns this clone: The read stops 3 residues short of the end of the CDR3; the missing end is completed from the germline J gene. The rearrangement joins TRBV30 to TRBJ2-3, with D perhaps matching TRBD1 (5 bases). V lost 2 bases, J lost 0 bases, and 18 bases lay in between. In germline, CDR1 is GTSNPN, CDR2 SVGIG (reference sequence). The length of the CDR3 is 17 residues. The CDR3: CAWSMGRAAFSTDTQYF. The part of the CDR3 DNA that was read is TGTGCCTGGAGTATGGGCAGGGCCGCCTTTAGCACAGATACG.

About this clone itself: The read comes to an end 3 residues before the CDR3 does, leaving the germline J gene to fill in the end. The chain is built from TRBV18 and TRBJ1-3, with D possibly matching TRBD1 (6 bases). The CDR3 extends over 16 amino acids. Trimming removed 4 bases from V and 4 bases from J, with 17 bases in between. The germline V gene has CDR1 KGHSH and CDR2 LQKENI. The covered CDR3 bases are TGTGCCAGCTCACTAAATCAGGACAGAGAAGGAAACACC. Translated: CASSLNQDREGNT. The CDR3 reads in full as CASSLNQDREGNTIYF.

About this clone itself: The read ends 3 residues early relative to the CDR3; the germline J gene fills the gap. The V and J genes are TRBV5-1 and TRBJ2-5; maybe TRBD1 (6 bases). CDR3 length: 15 amino acids. The V end lost 0 bases, the J end lost 5 bases, and 14 bases lay between the germline ends. The germline CDR1 and CDR2 sequences are SGHRS and YFSETQ. The part of the CDR3 DNA that was read is TGCGCCAGCAGCTTGGTTGGGGGCGGCGGGGAGACC. As protein: CASSLVGGGGET. The CDR3 in its entirety is CASSLVGGGGETQYF.

As to this clone: From the germline J gene comes the end of the CDR3, since the read stops 3 residues before it. The V and J genes are TRBV7-2 and TRBJ2-2; maybe TRBD2 (6 bases). Germline CDR1 SGHTA, CDR2 FQGNSA. The CDR3 has 14 residues. V was trimmed by 7 bases and J by 6 bases, leaving 15 bases between them. CDR3 sequence reads: CASNSLGGAGELFF. The DNA read from the CDR3 is TGTGCCAGCAACTCCCTCGGGGGTGCCGGGGAG.

With regard to this clone: The sequence runs out 3 residues before the end of the CDR3; the remainder is reconstructed from the germline J gene. The chain joins TRBV7-2 to TRBJ2-7; weak D call: TRBD2 (7 bases). The CDR3 contains 15 residues. V dropped 4 bases and J dropped 3 bases, with 16 bases sitting between them. CDR1 is SGHTA, CDR2 FQGNSA, per germline. The CDR3 DNA, read in part, is TGTGCCAGCAGCTCACAGAGCGGGGACAACTACGAG. Residues: CASSSQSGDNYE. The CDR3, in full, reads CASSSQSGDNYEQYF.

Details on this clone: The observed sequence ends 3 residues before the CDR3 terminus, with the missing tail filled in from the germline J gene. This chain connects TRBV19 to TRBJ1-4; D is ambiguous. Germline V gene lookup returns CDR1 LNHDA and CDR2 SQIVND (reference sequence). The CDR3 spans 14 residues. V was cut by 8 bases and J by 7 bases, with 17 bases left in between. The CDR3 protein is CASSAITPTEKLFF. The sequenced part of the CDR3 DNA is TGTGCCAGTTCCGCGATTACTCCTACTGAAAAA.

By frequency, this clone registers medium-sized. The missing CDR3 end, 3 residues past where the read stops, is filled in from the germline J gene. The V call is TRBV19, the J call TRBJ2-3; D is perhaps TRBD1 (6 bases). Trimming left V 3 bases short and J 6 bases short, with 13 bases between. Germline CDR1 is LNHDA and CDR2 is SQIVND (reference sequence). This CDR3 comprises 14 residues. The covered CDR3 bases are TGTGCCAGTAGTATTCTCCAGGGGCGCGATACG. Translation gives CASSILQGRDT. The whole CDR3 protein reads CASSILQGRDTQYF.

Worth noting for this clone: Sequencing ends 3 residues short of the CDR3 end; the germline J gene provides the rest. The chain has TRBV19 and TRBJ1-2, with D unresolved. Germline V gives CDR1 LNHDA, CDR2 SQIVND (reference sequence). Deletions cut 6 bases from V and 3 bases from J, with 11 bases between. This CDR3 region has 13 residues. Incomplete CDR3 DNA: TGTGCCAGTAGCCCTATCGGGGACTATGGC. It encodes CASSPIGDYG. The entire CDR3 sequence reads CASSPIGDYGYTF.

To note about this clone: The read ends 3 residues before the CDR3 terminus; that terminus is restored from the germline J gene. The rearrangement joins TRBV5-1 to TRBJ2-7, with a weak D call TRBD1 (6 bases). Germline loops: CDR1 SGHRS, CDR2 YFSETQ. The ends were cut back, 4 bases at V and 5 bases at J, with 16 bases in the middle. The CDR3 covers 14 residues. The CDR3 loop reads CASSVTTGGHEQYF. Partial CDR3 DNA: TGCGCCAGCAGCGTAACGACAGGCGGCCACGAG.

Points on this clone: Read data end 3 residues before the CDR3 end; the end is taken from the germline J gene. The V gene is TRBV18, the J gene TRBJ2-1; D not resolved. Germline lookup yields CDR1 KGHSH and CDR2 LQKENI. The length of the CDR3 is 13 residues. V was cut by 3 bases and J by 6 bases, with 9 bases left in between. This chain's CDR3 is CASSPTGSNEQFF. CDR3 DNA, as far as it was read: TGTGCCAGCTCACCCACGGGTAGCAATGAG.

Comment on this clone: The CDR3 end falls 3 residues outside the read, so it is completed with the germline J gene. This sequence joins TRBV7-2 and TRBJ1-2; 7 bases are a match to TRBD1. CDR3 size: 15 residues. In germline, CDR1 is SGHTA, CDR2 FQGNSA. V dropped 5 bases and J dropped 0; count of bases not matched to a gene: 6. This CDR3 is CASSAGQRANYGYTF. The sequenced part of the CDR3 DNA is TGTGCCAGCAGCGCGGGACAGCGAGCTAACTATGGC.

On this clone itself: The read comes to an end 3 residues before the CDR3 does, leaving the germline J gene to fill in the end. The chain recombines TRBV7-2 with TRBJ1-6; TRBD1 agrees at 9 bases. The CDR3 loop spans 16 amino acids. CDR1 and CDR2 from the germline V gene are SGHTA and FQGNSA. V was pared by 0 bases and J by 8 bases, with 5 bases of the junction left unmatched. The CDR3 here is CASSLAGQGLYSPLHF. CDR3 bases read: TGTGCCAGCAGCTTAGCGGGACAGGGACTATATTCACCC.

CDR3 protein: CASSLLGHYLNQPQHF. The sequenced part of the CDR3 DNA is TGTGCCAGCAGTTTACTGGGACACTACCTGAATCAGCCC. The V call is TRBV12-3 or TRBV12-4, the J call TRBJ1-5; possibly TRBD1 for D (6 bases). The sequence runs out 3 residues before the end of the CDR3; the remainder is reconstructed from the germline J gene. The V gene lost 2 bases and the J gene lost 4 bases, with 15 bases spanning the gap. The CDR3 is 16 residues long.

Worth noting for this clone: The DNA ends 3 residues before the CDR3 does, and the rest of the CDR3 is filled in from the germline J gene. The chain employs TRBV5-6 and TRBJ2-1; D ambiguous. The CDR3 covers 13 residues. The V and J ends lost 0 bases and 5 bases respectively, with 6 bases between them. Germline loops: CDR1 SGHDT, CDR2 YYEEEE. CDR3 in amino acids: CASSLGRNNEQFF. CDR3 DNA (partial): TGTGCCAGCAGCTTGGGGCGGAACAATGAG. Looking up the rest from reference TRBV5-6 and TRBJ2-1 gives the full variable domain: DAGVTQSPTHLIKTRGQQVTLRCSPKSGHDTVSWYQQALGQGPQFIFQYYEEEERQRGNFPDRFSGHQFPNYSSELNVNALLLGDSALYLCASSLGRNNEQFFGPGTRLTVL.